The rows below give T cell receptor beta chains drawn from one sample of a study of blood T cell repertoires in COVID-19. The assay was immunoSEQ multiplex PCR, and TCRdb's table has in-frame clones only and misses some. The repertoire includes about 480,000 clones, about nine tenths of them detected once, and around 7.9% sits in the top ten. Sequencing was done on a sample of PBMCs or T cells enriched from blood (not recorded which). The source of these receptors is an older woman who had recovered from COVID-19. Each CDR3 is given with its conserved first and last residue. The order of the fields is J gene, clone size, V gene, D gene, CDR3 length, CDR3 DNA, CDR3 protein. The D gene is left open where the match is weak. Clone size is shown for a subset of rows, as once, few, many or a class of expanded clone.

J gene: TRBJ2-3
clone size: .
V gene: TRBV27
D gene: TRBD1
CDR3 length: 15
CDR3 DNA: TGTGCCAGCAGTTGGGGGACAGGGGAAGCTGATACGCAGTATTTT
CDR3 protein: CASSWGTGEADTQYF

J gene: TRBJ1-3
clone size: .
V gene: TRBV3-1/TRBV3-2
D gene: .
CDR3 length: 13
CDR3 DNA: TGTGCCAGCAGCCGACAAGGTGGAAACACCATATATTTT
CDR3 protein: CASSRQGGNTIYF

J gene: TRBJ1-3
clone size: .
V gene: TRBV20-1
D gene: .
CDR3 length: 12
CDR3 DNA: TGCAGTGCTAGTCACTCTGGAAACACCATATATTTT
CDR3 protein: CSASHSGNTIYF

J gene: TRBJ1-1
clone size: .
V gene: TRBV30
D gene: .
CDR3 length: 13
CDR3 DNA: TGTGCCGGAAACAGGGCCCTGAACACTGAAGCTTTCTTT
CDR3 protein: CAGNRALNTEAFF

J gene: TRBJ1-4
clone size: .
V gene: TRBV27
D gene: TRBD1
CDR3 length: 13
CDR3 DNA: TGTGCCAGCAGCCTAGGGGGCTATGAAAAACTGTTTTTT
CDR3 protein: CASSLGGYEKLFF

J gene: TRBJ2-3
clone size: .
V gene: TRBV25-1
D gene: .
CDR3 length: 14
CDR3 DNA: TGTGCCAGCAGTGAGGGACTCCTAAGGGGCACGCAGTATTTT
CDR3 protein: CASSEGLLRGTQYF

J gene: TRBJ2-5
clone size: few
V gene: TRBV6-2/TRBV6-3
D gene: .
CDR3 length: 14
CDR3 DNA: TGTGCCAGCAGTGCAAACAGGTTTAAGGAGACCCAGTACTTC
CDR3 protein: CASSANRFKETQYF

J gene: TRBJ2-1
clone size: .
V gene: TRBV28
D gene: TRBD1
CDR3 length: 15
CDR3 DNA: TGTGCCAGCAGTTTTGACAGGGGATTCTACAATGAGCAGTTCTTC
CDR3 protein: CASSFDRGFYNEQFF

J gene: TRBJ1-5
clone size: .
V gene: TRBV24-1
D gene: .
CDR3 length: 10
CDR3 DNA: TGTGCCACCCCAGGACAGCCCCAGCATTTT
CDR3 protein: CATPGQPQHF

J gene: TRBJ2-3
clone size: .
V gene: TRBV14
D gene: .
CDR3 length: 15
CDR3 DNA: TGTGCCAGCAGCCACAGGCTTGACGGCACAGATACGCAGTATTTT
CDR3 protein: CASSHRLDGTDTQYF

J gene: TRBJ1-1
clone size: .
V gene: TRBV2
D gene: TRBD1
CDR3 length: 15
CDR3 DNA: TGTGCCAGCAGGCTAACGGGACAGGGGAACACTGAAGCTTTCTTT
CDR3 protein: CASRLTGQGNTEAFF

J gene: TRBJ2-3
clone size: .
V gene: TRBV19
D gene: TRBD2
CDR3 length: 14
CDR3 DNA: TGTGCCAGTAGTGTCATGGGGGGGGCAGATACGCAGTATTTT
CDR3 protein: CASSVMGGADTQYF

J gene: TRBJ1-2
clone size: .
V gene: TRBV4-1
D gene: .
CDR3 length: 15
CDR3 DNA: TGCGCCAGCAGCCAAGTCCCGGACAGCCTATATGGCTACACCTTC
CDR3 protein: CASSQVPDSLYGYTF

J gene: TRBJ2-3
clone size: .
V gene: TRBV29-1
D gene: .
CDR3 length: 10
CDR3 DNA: TGCAGCTTCCGTTTCGATACGCAGTATTTT
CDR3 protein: CSFRFDTQYF

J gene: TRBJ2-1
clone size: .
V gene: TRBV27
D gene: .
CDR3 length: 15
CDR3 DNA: TGTGCCAGCAGTTTAAGCACGGTCTCCTACAATGAGCAGTTCTTC
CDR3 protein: CASSLSTVSYNEQFF

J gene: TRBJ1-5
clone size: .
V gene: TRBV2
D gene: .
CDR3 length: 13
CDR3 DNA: TGTGCCAGCACTCTTGATTCGGGGCAGCCCCAGCATTTT
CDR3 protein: CASTLDSGQPQHF

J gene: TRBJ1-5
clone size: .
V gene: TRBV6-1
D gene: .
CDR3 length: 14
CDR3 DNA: TGTGCCAGCAGTGAGACCAGCTCTTCAGCGGCCCAGCATTTT
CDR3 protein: CASSETSSSAAQHF

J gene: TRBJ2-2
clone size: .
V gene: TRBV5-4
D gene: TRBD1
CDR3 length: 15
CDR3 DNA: TGTGCCAGCAACAATCGACAGGGCAACACCGGGGAGCTGTTTTTT
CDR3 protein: CASNNRQGNTGELFF

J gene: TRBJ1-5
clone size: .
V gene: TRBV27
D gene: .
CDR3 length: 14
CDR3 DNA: TGTGCCAGCACCCCGACAGGTACTAATCAGCCCCAGCATTTT
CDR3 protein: CASTPTGTNQPQHF

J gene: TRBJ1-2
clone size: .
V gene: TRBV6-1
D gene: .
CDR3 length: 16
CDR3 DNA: TGTGCCAGCAGTGAAAGTGTAACAGTGAACCACTATGGCTACACCTTC
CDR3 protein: CASSESVTVNHYGYTF

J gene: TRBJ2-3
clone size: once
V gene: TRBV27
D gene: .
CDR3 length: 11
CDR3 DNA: TGTGCCAGCAGCCCAGGCGATACGCAGTATTTT
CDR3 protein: CASSPGDTQYF

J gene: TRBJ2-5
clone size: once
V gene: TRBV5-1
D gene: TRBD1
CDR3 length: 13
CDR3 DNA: TGCGCCAGCAGCTTGGGAGGGGGCGAGACCCAGTACTTC
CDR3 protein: CASSLGGGETQYF

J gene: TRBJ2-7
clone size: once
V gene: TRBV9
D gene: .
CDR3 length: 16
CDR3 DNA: TGTGCCAGCAGCGCCCGATGGGGCGCGGGGTGGGACGAGCAGTACTTC
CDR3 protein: CASSARWGAGWDEQYF

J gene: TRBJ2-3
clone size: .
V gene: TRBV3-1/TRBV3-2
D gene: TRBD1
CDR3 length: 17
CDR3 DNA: TGTGCCAGCAGCCCCTTAATTACCGGGACAGGGCAACATACGCAGTATTTT
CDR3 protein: CASSPLITGTGQHTQYF

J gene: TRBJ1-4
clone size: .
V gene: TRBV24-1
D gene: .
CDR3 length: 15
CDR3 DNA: TGTGCCACCAGTGATTCAAGAGGACAGTTTGAAAAACTGTTTTTT
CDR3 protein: CATSDSRGQFEKLFF

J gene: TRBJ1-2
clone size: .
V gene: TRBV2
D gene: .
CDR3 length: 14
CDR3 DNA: TGTGCCAGCAGTGAAGAGGGCAGGGTGGTCGGCTACACCTTC
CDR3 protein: CASSEEGRVVGYTF

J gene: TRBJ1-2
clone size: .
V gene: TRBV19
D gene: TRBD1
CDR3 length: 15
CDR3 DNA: TGTGCCAGTAGTCCCAGACAGGGGCTGAACTATGGCTACACCTTC
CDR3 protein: CASSPRQGLNYGYTF

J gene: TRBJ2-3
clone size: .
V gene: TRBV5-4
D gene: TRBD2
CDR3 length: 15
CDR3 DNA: TGTGCCAGCAGTAGGACTAGCGGAGACACAGATACGCAGTATTTT
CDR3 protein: CASSRTSGDTDTQYF

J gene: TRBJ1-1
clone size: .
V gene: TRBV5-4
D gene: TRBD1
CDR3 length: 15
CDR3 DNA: TGTGCCAGCAGTTTAAACGGGCAGGGGGCTAAATTGGCTTTCTTT
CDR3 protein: CASSLNGQGAKLAFF

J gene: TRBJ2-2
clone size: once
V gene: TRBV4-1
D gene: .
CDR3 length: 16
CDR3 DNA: TGCGCCAGCAGCCAAGATAGGCCGGGTCGGGTCGGGGAGCTGTTTTTT
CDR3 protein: CASSQDRPGRVGELFF

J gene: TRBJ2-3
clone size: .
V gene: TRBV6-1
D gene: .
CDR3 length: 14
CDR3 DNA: TGTGCCAGCAGTGAAGCCGGGGACTCTGATACGCAGTATTTT
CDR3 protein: CASSEAGDSDTQYF

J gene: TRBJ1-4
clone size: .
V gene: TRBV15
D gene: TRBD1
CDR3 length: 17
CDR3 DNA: TGTGCCACCAGGCCCCGCGGGACAGGGTTAACTAATGAAAAACTGTTTTTT
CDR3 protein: CATRPRGTGLTNEKLFF

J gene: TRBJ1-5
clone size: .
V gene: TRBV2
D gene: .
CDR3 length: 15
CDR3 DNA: TGTGCCAGCAGTGAAGTTCAGGGCGGCAATCAGCCCCAGCATTTT
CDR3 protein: CASSEVQGGNQPQHF

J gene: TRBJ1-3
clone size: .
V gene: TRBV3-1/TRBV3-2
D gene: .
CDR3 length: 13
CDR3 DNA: TGTGCCAGCACCTTCGTCTCTGGAAACACCATATATTTT
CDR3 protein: CASTFVSGNTIYF

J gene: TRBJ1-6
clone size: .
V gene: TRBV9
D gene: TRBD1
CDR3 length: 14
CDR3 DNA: TGTGCCAGCAGCAAAACAGGGGTGTTTTCACCCCTCCACTTT
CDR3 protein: CASSKTGVFSPLHF

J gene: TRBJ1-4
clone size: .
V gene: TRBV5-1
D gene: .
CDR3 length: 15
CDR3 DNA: TGCGCCAGCAGCTTGGGAGCAGGGCTAAATGAAAAACTGTTTTTT
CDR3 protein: CASSLGAGLNEKLFF

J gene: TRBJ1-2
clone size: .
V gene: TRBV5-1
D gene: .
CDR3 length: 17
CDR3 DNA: TGCGCCAGCAGCCCAGCCCGATCTAACAGGGCATTGAGTGGCTACACCTTC
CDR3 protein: CASSPARSNRALSGYTF

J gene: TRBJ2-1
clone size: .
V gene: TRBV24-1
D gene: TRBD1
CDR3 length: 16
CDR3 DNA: TGTGCCACCAGTGATCCGTGGCAGGGGGCGGGAAATGAGCAGTTCTTC
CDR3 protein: CATSDPWQGAGNEQFF

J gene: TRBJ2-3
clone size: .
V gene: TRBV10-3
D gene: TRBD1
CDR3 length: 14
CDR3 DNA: TGTGCCATCGGCCGGGACAGGGACACAGATACGCAGTATTTT
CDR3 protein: CAIGRDRDTDTQYF

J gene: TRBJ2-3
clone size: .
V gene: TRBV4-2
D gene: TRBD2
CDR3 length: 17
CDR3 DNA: TGTGCCAGCAGCCAATCTTTAGCGGGTACGACGACAGATACGCAGTATTTT
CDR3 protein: CASSQSLAGTTTDTQYF

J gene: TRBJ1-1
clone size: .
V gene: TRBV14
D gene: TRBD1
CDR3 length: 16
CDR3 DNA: TGTGCCAGCAGCCAAGATCGGGGGACAGGGGTAACTGAAGCTTTCTTT
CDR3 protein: CASSQDRGTGVTEAFF

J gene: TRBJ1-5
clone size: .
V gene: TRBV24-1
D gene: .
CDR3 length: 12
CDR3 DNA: TGTGCCCCCGGGACAATCAATCAGCCCCAGCATTTT
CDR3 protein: CAPGTINQPQHF

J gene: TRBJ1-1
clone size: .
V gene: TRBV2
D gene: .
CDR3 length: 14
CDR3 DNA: TGTGCCAGCAGTGTCAATTGGGGGCCCTTTGAAGCTTTCTTT
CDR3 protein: CASSVNWGPFEAFF